These 2 T cell receptor beta chains came from one sample sequenced in a study of Graves' ophthalmopathy and Graves' hyperthyroidism. TCR beta CDR3 regions were amplified from RNA transcripts. RT-PCR was first run with HTBI primers, then multiplex PCR in a second round. TCRdb ran MiXCR on the multiplex PCR reads and lists one entry per CDR3 protein. The sample has just over 400,000 distinct CDR3 sequences, under 25% seen once. The sample comprised peripheral blood. All receptors derive from a woman younger than 35 with stable Graves' hyperthyroidism.

The chain couples TRBV28 to TRBJ2-5; 7 positions match TRBD2. The CDR3 contains 15 residues. Trimming took 5 bases from V and 5 from J; bases not matched to a gene: 11. CDR1 and CDR2 (germline): MDHEN, SYDVKM. CDR3 coding DNA: TGTGCCAGCAGTCCCCAGACTAGCCCCGGGGAGACCCAGTACTTC. This encodes CASSPQTSPGETQYF.

This clonotype was counted at least ten times. The chain couples TRBV29-1 to TRBJ2-3; D may be TRBD1 (6 bases). Germline loops: CDR1 SQVTM, CDR2 ANQGSEA. V was pared by 7 bases and J by 0 bases, with 11 bases between. This CDR3 is built from 13 residues. In DNA, the CDR3 is TGCAGCGGTGGTGGACAGAGCACAGATACGCAGTATTTT. Translated, it gives CSGGGQSTDTQYF.